This T cell receptor (beta chain) came from a study of T cell responses to AZD1222 COVID-19 vaccine. Regarding the study as a whole: A reported finding is that nearly half of spike-specific TCRs target unmutated variant regions. Donors were largely white British and mainly female; clonal diversity was possibly underestimated.

Second doses were pooled across both intervals (about 4 or about 12 weeks). The method was immunoSEQ multiplex PCR; TCRdb's version includes in-frame clones alone and lacks a portion of them. The sample has some 150,000 clones, 90% to 95% seen once; the top ten hold 3.6%. CDR1 is MGHRA and CDR2 is YSYEKL in the germline V gene. The CDR3 is 20 residues long. The trim removed 3 bases at V and 2 bases at J, leaving 18 bases unmatched. Points on this clone: The antigen is undetermined.

The genes are TRBV4-1 and TRBJ1-5, with 8 bases matching TRBD1. This sequence originates from an adult who received the AZD1222 COVID-19 vaccine. The input for sequencing was peripheral blood, taken 28 days after the second AZD1222 dose. CDR3 coding DNA: TGCGCCAGCAGCCATTTAGCAGGGGGCGAGTTAATTTATGGCAATCAGCCCCAGCATTTT. As protein: CASSHLAGGELIYGNQPQHF.